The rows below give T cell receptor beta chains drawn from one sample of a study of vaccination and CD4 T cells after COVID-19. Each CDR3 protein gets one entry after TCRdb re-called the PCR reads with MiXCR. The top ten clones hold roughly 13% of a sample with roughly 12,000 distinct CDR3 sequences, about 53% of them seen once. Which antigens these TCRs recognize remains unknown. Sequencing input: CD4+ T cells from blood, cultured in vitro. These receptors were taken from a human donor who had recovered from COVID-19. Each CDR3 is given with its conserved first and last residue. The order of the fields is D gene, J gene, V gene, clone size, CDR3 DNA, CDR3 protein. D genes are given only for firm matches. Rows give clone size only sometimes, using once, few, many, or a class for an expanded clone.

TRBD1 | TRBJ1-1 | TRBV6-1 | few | TGTGCCAGCAGAGGACAGGGTGACACTGAAGCTTTCTTT | CASRGQGDTEAFF
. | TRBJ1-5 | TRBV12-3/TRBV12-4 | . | TGTGCCAGCAGTTTGAACATCGAAAGGCCCCAGCATTTT | CASSLNIERPQHF
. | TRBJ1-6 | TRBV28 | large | TGTGCCAGCAGGCTACCGGGACGGTCGAATTCACCCCTCCACTTT | CASRLPGRSNSPLHF
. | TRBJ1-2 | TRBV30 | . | TGTGCCTGGAGTAGAAGTCCAGAAGGCTACACCTTC | CAWSRSPEGYTF
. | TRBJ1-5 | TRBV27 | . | TGTGCCAGCAGTAGGCCCGGACTGAATCAGCCCCAGCATTTT | CASSRPGLNQPQHF
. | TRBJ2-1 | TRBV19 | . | TGTGCCAGTAGTATAGTATGGGACCGTTCGTACAATGAGCAGTTCTTC | CASSIVWDRSYNEQFF
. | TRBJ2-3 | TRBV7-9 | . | TGTGCCAGCAGCTTAGTGGTAGATACGCAGTATTTT | CASSLVVDTQYF
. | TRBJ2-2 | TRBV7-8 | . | TGTGCCAGCAGACCTAGGGACACCGGGGAGCTGTTTTTT | CASRPRDTGELFF
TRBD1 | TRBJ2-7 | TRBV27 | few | TGTGCCAGCAGCCCGGACAGGGACGAGCAGTACTTC | CASSPDRDEQYF
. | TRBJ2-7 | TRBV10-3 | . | TGTGCCATCAGCGAGGACCTGTACGAGCAGTACTTC | CAISEDLYEQYF
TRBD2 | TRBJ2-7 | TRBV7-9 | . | TGTGCCAGCAGCGTGACTAGCGGGACTATGGACGAGCAGTACTTC | CASSVTSGTMDEQYF